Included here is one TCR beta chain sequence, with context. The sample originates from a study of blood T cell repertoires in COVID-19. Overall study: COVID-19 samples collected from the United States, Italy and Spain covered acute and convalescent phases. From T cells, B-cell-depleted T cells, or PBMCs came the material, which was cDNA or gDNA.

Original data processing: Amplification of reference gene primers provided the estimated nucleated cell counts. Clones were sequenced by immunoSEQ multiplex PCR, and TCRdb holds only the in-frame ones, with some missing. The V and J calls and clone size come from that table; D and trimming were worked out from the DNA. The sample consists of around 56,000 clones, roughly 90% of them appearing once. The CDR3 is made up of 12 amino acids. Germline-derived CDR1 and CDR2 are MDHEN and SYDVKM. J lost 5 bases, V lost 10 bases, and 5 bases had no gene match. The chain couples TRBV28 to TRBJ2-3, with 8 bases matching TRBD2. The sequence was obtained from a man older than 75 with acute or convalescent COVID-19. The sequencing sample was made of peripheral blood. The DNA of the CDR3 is TGTGCCACCGTGGGACTAGTAGATACGCAGTATTTT. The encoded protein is CATVGLVDTQYF.